These 20 T cell receptor beta chains were sequenced from one sample in a study of cytomegalovirus exposure and HLA in healthy donors. PCR used 60 Vbeta primers and 13 Jbeta primers. Data came from immunoSEQ multiplex PCR; TCRdb stores just in-frame clones and leaves some out. The sample holds about 180,000 clones, roughly 80% seen once. Sequences were obtained from PBMCs. These receptors originate from a woman in her fifties or sixties in good health and CMV-seronegative.

This clone has only a few counts. The chain has TRBV7-9 and TRBJ2-1; D is uncertain. The CDR3 has 12 residues. Germline CDR1 reads SEHNR; CDR2 reads FQNEAQ (reference sequence). V was pared by 4 bases and J by 7 bases, with 8 bases between. CDR3: CASSWSGNEQFF. The CDR3 DNA sequence: TGTGCCAGCAGCTGGAGTGGGAATGAGCAGTTCTTC.

The chain carries TRBV7-3 and TRBJ2-1; perhaps TRBD1 as D (5 bases). The CDR3 totals 14 residues. Germline V lookup: CDR1 SGHTA, CDR2 FQGTGA. Trimming shortened V by 5 bases and J by 7 bases, and 15 bases separated the two germline ends. CDR3 sequence: CASSPPGIGNEQFF. The DNA for the CDR3 is TGTGCCAGCAGCCCCCCAGGGATCGGGAATGAGCAGTTCTTC.

Comment on this clone: The sample holds other DNA sequences that translate to the same CDR3. CDR3 loop: CASSFGSTGAYSVYETQYF. CDR3 in DNA: TGTGCCAGCAGTTTTGGCTCGACAGGGGCCTATTCGGTTTATGAGACCCAGTACTTC. The chain joins TRBV27 to TRBJ2-5; 8 nucleotides align to TRBD1. Germline V gives CDR1 MNHEY, CDR2 SMNVEV (reference sequence). This CDR3 region has 19 residues. V dropped 3 bases and J dropped 5; count of bases not matched to a gene: 20.

The chain is built from TRBV9 and TRBJ1-4; 7 nucleotides agree with TRBD1. Germline CDR1 and CDR2: SGDLS and YYNGEE. The junction had 3 bases not matched to a gene; V was cut back by 0 bases and J by 7 bases. The CDR3 sequence is 14 residues long. CDR3 protein: CASSVGQGGEKLFF. The CDR3 bases are TGTGCCAGCAGCGTAGGACAGGGAGGTGAAAAACTGTTTTTT.

The rearrangement links TRBV19 to TRBJ2-7; 11 nucleotides line up with TRBD1. From germline, CDR1 is LNHDA and CDR2 SQIVND (reference sequence). Trimming took 10 bases from V and 2 from J; bases not matched to a gene: 1. The CDR3 has 12 residues. CDR3 bases: TGTGCCACGGGACAGGGGGCCTACGAGCAGTACTTC. Amino acid sequence: CATGQGAYEQYF.

This clone was observed a few times. This chain joins TRBV10-3 and TRBJ2-7; TRBD2 matches at 8 bases. The CDR3 is made up of 17 amino acids. The junction had 19 bases not matched to a gene; V was cut back by 5 bases and J by 7 bases. The germline CDR1 and CDR2 sequences are ENHRY and SYGVKD. The CDR3 protein is CAISQILSGTLNREQYF. The CDR3 DNA follows: TGTGCCATCAGTCAGATACTTAGCGGGACGCTTAATAGGGAGCAGTACTTC.

The DNA of the CDR3 is TGTGCCAGTAGTTTGGGAACAGGGGCGTGGGGGGTACATCAGCCCCAGCATTTT. This encodes CASSLGTGAWGVHQPQHF. The chain recombines TRBV19 with TRBJ1-5; 7 bases match TRBD1. This CDR3 comprises 18 residues. The junction had 18 bases not matched to a gene; V was cut back by 5 bases and J by 5 bases. Per the germline V gene, CDR1 is LNHDA and CDR2 is SQIVND (reference sequence).

The chain carries TRBV28 and TRBJ2-7; tentative D call: TRBD2 (6 bases). Trimming took 3 bases from V and 1 from J, leaving 10 bases between them. The CDR3 sequence is 14 residues long. CDR1 is MDHEN and CDR2 is SYDVKM in the germline V gene. The CDR3 protein is CASSLEGPSYEQYF. The CDR3 coding sequence is TGTGCCAGCAGTTTGGAGGGACCTTCCTACGAGCAGTACTTC.

The V gene is TRBV30, the J gene TRBJ1-2, with 7 bases identical to TRBD1. V trimming: 1 base; J trimming: 2 bases; junction bases outside the gene matches: 1. Germline V CDR1 and CDR2: GTSNPN, SVGIG (reference sequence). The CDR3 length is 13 residues. The CDR3 is CAWSAQGNYGYTF. In DNA form, the CDR3 reads TGTGCCTGGAGTGCACAGGGGAACTATGGCTACACCTTC. The entire variable domain, with the rest obtained from reference TRBV30 and TRBJ1-2, is as follows: SQTIHQWPATLVQPVGSPLSLECTVEGTSNPNLYWYRQAAGRGLQLLFYSVGIGQISSEVPQNLSASRPQDRQFILSSKKLLLSDSGFYLCAWSAQGNYGYTFGSGTRLTVV.

The count of this clone is one. This chain links TRBV4-1 with TRBJ2-7; 8 nucleotides agree with TRBD2. The CDR3 spans 16 residues. From germline, CDR1 is MGHRA and CDR2 YSYEKL. V gave up 1 base and J gave up 0 bases; unmatched junction bases: 5. CDR3 coding DNA: TGCGCCAGCAGCCAAGTGTCGAGCGGGAGCTCCTACGAGCAGTACTTC. It yields the protein CASSQVSSGSSYEQYF.

This clone is a singleton in its sample. The chain joins TRBV18 to TRBJ2-3, with D possibly TRBD1 on 5 matching bases. Trimming stripped 2 bases from V and 6 bases from J, with 12 bases between. Germline assignment: CDR1 KGHSH and CDR2 LQKENI. The CDR3 extends over 14 amino acids. The CDR3 is CASSPNPGLDTQYF. CDR3 coding DNA: TGTGCCAGCTCACCAAACCCAGGGTTGGATACGCAGTATTTT.

V gene TRBV19 combines with J gene TRBJ1-1, with D unclear. The CDR3 spans 20 residues. The germline V and J ends were trimmed by 0 bases and 4 bases, with 27 bases remaining between them. Germline values: CDR1 LNHDA, CDR2 SQIVND (reference sequence). The CDR3 DNA reads as TGTGCCAGTAGTATAGATCATCTACGGTCCGTCTATGAGTGGAGCACTGAAGCTTTCTTT. Its protein product is CASSIDHLRSVYEWSTEAFF.

This chain links TRBV9 with TRBJ2-7, with 8 positions matching TRBD1. The CDR3 consists of 15 residues. J lost 2 bases, V lost 0 bases, and 4 bases had no gene match. Germline CDR1 is SGDLS and CDR2 is YYNGEE. The CDR3: CASSVAPQGAYEQYF. The CDR3 bases are TGTGCCAGCAGCGTAGCCCCACAGGGGGCCTACGAGCAGTACTTC.

On this clone itself: Other DNA sequences in the sample encode the same CDR3. The chain employs TRBV27 and TRBJ1-1; tentatively, D is TRBD1 (5 bases). Germline CDR1 is MNHEY and CDR2 is SMNVEV (reference sequence). Trimming left V 2 bases short and J 0 bases short, with 7 bases between. This CDR3 is built from 14 residues. CDR3 in DNA: TGTGCCAGCAGTTTAAGGGGATTGAACACTGAAGCTTTCTTT. Translating it yields CASSLRGLNTEAFF.

The CDR3 DNA is TGCGCCAGCAGTTCTCCGGGACAGGGTCACGAGACCCAGTACTTC. This sequence encodes CASSSPGQGHETQYF. V gene TRBV10-1 combines with J gene TRBJ2-5, with TRBD1 matching 9 bases. Germline trimming cut 5 bases from V and 5 bases from J; bases unmatched to any gene: 9. The germline CDR1 and CDR2 sequences are WNHNN and SYGVQD (reference sequence). The CDR3 runs 15 residues.

The CDR3 DNA reads as TGTGCCAGCAACGGACAGGGGGCGGACAATGAGCAGTTCTTC. It encodes CASNGQGADNEQFF. The chain is built from TRBV9 and TRBJ2-1; 11 bases map to TRBD1. Germline assignment: CDR1 SGDLS and CDR2 YYNGEE. The CDR3 covers 14 residues. V lost 6 bases to trimming and J lost 5 bases; unmatched junction nucleotides: 4.

J is TRBJ2-5 and V is TRBV27; 8 nucleotides line up with TRBD1. V lost 4 bases, J lost 11 bases, and 15 bases stayed unmatched. This CDR3 has 15 amino acids. Per germline, CDR1 MNHEY and CDR2 SMNVEV (reference sequence). The CDR3 DNA sequence: TGTGCCAGCAGTTCTTCCGGGACAGGCCTCTTTGAGCAGTACTTC. This codes for CASSSSGTGLFEQYF.

The chain uses TRBV7-2 and TRBJ2-2, with D possibly TRBD2 on 5 matching bases. V was cut by 4 bases and J by 7 bases, with 7 bases left in between. Looked up from germline, CDR1 is SGHTA and CDR2 is FQGNSA. CDR3 length equals 12 residues. The CDR3 spells CASSSEVGELFF. The CDR3 DNA sequence: TGTGCCAGCAGCTCGGAGGTCGGGGAGCTGTTTTTT.

The J gene is TRBJ1-2, the V gene TRBV20-1, with TRBD1 matching over 10 bases. The CDR3 length is 11 residues. The germline gives CDR1 DFQATT, CDR2 SNEGSKA (reference sequence). Unmatched junction bases numbered 4, after V lost 8 bases and J lost 7 bases. The CDR3 DNA reads as TGCAGTTTCGACAGGGGGCCTGGCTACACCTTC. It encodes CSFDRGPGYTF.

This clone was detected a few times. The CDR3 is CASSYGDREIRPLHF. CDR3 sequence (DNA): TGTGCCAGCAGTTACGGAGACAGGGAGATTCGGCCCCTCCACTTT. The chain combines TRBV6-5 with TRBJ1-6; 7 nucleotides match TRBD1. CDR3 size: 15 residues. The V segment lost 2 bases and the J segment 13 bases; nucleotides outside the gene matches: 11. Germline-derived CDR1 and CDR2 are MNHEY and SVGAGI.